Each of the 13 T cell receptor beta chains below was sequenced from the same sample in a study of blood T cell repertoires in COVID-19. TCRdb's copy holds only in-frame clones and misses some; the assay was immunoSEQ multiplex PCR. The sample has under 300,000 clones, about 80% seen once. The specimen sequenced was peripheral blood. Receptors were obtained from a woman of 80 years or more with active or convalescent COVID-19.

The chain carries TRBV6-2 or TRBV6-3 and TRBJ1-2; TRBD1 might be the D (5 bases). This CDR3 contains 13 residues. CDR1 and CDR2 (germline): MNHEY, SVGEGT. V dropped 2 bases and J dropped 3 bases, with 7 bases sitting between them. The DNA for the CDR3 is TGTGCCAGCAGTTACGTGACAGACTATGGCTACACCTTC. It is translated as CASSYVTDYGYTF.

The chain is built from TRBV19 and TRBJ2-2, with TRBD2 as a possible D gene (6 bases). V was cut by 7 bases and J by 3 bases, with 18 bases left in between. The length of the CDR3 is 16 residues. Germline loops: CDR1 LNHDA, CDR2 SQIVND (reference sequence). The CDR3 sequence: CASTTLRVADTGELFF. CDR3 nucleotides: TGTGCCAGTACCACCTTGCGAGTAGCGGACACCGGGGAGCTGTTTTTT.

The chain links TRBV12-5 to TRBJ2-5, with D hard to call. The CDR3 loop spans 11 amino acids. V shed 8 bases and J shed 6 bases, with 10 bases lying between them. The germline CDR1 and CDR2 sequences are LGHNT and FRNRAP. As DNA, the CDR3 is TGTGCTAGTTCCCAGTCGCAGACCCAGTACTTC. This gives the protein CASSQSQTQYF.

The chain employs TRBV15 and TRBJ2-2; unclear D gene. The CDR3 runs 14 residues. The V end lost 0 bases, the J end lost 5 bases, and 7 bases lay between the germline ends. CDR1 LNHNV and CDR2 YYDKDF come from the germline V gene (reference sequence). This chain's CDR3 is CATSRDLDTGELFF. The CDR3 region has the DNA TGTGCCACCAGCAGAGACTTAGATACCGGGGAGCTGTTTTTT. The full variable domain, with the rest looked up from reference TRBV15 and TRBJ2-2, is DAMVIQNPRYQVTQFGKPVTLSCSQTLNHNVMYWYQQKSSQAPKLLFHYYDKDFNNEADTPDNFQSRRPNTSFCFLDIRSPGLGDTAMYLCATSRDLDTGELFFGEGSRLTVL.

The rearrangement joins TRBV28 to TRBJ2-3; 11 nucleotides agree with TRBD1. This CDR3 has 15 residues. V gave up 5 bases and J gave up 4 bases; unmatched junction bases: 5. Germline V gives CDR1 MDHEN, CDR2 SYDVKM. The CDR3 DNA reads TGTGCCAGCAGTCCCCCGGGACAGGGGGCAGATACGCAGTATTTT. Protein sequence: CASSPPGQGADTQYF.

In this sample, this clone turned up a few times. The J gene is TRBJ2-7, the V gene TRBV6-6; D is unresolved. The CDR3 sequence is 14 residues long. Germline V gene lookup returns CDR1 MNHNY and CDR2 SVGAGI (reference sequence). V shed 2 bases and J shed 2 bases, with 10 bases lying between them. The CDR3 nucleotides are TGTGCCAGCAGTTACGGCTCGCACCCCTACGAGCAGTACTTC. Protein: CASSYGSHPYEQYF.

The CDR3 here is CASSRDSPTNEKLFF. CDR3 nucleotide sequence: TGTGCCAGCAGTCGGGACAGTCCAACTAATGAAAAACTGTTTTTT. This chain joins TRBV2 and TRBJ1-4; 7 nucleotides agree with TRBD1. The V gene's germline CDR1 is SNHLY and CDR2 FYNNEI. The CDR3 runs to 15 residues. V dropped 5 bases and J dropped 0; count of bases not matched to a gene: 3.

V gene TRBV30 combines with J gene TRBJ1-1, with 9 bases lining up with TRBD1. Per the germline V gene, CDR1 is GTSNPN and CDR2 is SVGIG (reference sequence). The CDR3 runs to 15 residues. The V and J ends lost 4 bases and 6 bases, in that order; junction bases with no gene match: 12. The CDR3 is CAWMTPDRGVSEAFF. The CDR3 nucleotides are TGTGCCTGGATGACTCCGGACAGGGGAGTATCTGAAGCTTTCTTT.

This CDR3 is CASSLDSYATNEKLFF. CDR3 nucleotides: TGTGCCAGCAGCTTGGACAGTTATGCAACTAATGAAAAACTGTTTTTT. The gene calls are TRBV5-5 and TRBJ1-4, with unresolved D. The CDR3 sequence is 16 residues long. Germline V gene data show CDR1 as SGHKS and CDR2 as YYEKEE (reference sequence). V dropped 0 bases and J dropped 0 bases, with 9 bases sitting between them. Full variable domain (outside the CDR3, taken from reference TRBV5-5 and TRBJ1-4): DAGVTQSPTHLIKTRGQQVTLRCSPISGHKSVSWYQQVLGQGPQFIFQYYEKEERGRGNFPDRFSARQFPNYSSELNVNALLLGDSALYLCASSLDSYATNEKLFFGSGTQLSVL.

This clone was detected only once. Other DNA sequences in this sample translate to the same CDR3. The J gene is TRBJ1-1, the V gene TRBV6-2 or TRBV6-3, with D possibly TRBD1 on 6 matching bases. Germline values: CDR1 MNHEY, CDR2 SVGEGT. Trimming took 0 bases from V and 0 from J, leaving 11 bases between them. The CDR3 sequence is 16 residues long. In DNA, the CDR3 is TGTGCCAGCAGTTACTCGGGACACAGGATGAACACTGAAGCTTTCTTT. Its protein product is CASSYSGHRMNTEAFF.

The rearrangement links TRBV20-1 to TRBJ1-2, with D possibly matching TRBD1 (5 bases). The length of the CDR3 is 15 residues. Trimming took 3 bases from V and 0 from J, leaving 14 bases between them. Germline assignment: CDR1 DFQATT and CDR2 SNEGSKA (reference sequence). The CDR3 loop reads CSASVAGTANYGYTF. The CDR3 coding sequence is TGCAGTGCTAGTGTGGCGGGGACCGCTAACTATGGCTACACCTTC.

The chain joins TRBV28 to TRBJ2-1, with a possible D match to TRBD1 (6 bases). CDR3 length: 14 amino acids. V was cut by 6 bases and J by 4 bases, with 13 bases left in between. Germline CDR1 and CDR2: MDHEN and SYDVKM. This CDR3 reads CASRATGTYNEQFF. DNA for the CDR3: TGTGCCAGCAGAGCGACCGGGACATACAATGAGCAGTTCTTC.

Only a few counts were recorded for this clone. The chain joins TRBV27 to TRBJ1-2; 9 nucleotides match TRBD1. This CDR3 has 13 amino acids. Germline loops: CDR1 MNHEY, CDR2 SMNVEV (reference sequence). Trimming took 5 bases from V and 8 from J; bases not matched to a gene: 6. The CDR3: CASSGGQGGGYTF. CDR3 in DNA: TGTGCCAGCAGTGGGGGACAGGGCGGCGGCTACACCTTC.